This T cell receptor beta chain was captured by sequencing in a study of cytomegalovirus exposure and HLA in healthy donors. The CDR3 extends over 14 amino acids. Trimming removed 4 bases at V and 4 bases at J, with 16 bases between. Germline V lookup: CDR1 SQVTM, CDR2 ANQGSEA. The PCR contained 60 Vbeta and 13 Jbeta primers. The table came from immunoSEQ multiplex PCR; TCRdb's copy has only in-frame clones and leaves some out. Its clone listing holds around 210,000 clones. The origin of this receptor is a girl under 10 years old in good health and CMV-seropositive. The V and J genes are TRBV29-1 and TRBJ1-1; TRBD1 is a possible D gene (5 bases). Sequenced: PBMCs. Written as DNA, the CDR3 is TGCAGCGTTGGGCCCTTGTTGGGGGGCACTGAAGCTTTCTTT. Protein product: CSVGPLLGGTEAFF.